This T cell receptor beta chain was identified in a study of Ad26.COV2.S vaccination and SARS-CoV-2 variants. Overall study context: Doses of Ad26.COV2.S were injected into muscle once or twice, 56 days apart.

Treatment reported: around 19 received Ad26.COV2.S at low or high dose, single or two shots; about five received placebo; per-sample allocation not given. Samples analyzed were those drawn on day 63 after the first vaccine or placebo injection. Vaccination used an Ad26 vector expressing Wuhan-strain SARS-CoV-2 spike. The CDR3 loop spans 15 amino acids. J gave up 0 bases and V 5 bases, and 5 bases lay outside the gene matches. Germline CDR1 and CDR2: SGHNT and YYREEE (reference sequence). The study, taken as a whole, reports: Compared with placebo recipients, vaccine recipients had higher spike-specific TCR breadth. The TCR-based breadth and depth measures might underestimate overall T cell responses.

As to this clone: Its specificity is not known.

Profiled with immunoSEQ multiplex PCR; TCRdb holds only in-frame clones, not every one. The sample lists 250,000 to 300,000 clones, approximately 87% occurring once. V gene TRBV5-4 combines with J gene TRBJ2-7, with 10 bases aligning to TRBD1. The TCR sequence derives from a person between 18 and 65 years old who received the Ad26.COV2.S COVID-19 vaccine or a placebo. The material was peripheral blood, obtained in a trial of Ad26.COV2.S vaccine versus placebo. The CDR3 region has the DNA TGTGCCAGCAGGTGGGACAGGGGAAGCTCCTACGAGCAGTACTTC. Translation: CASRWDRGSSYEQYF.